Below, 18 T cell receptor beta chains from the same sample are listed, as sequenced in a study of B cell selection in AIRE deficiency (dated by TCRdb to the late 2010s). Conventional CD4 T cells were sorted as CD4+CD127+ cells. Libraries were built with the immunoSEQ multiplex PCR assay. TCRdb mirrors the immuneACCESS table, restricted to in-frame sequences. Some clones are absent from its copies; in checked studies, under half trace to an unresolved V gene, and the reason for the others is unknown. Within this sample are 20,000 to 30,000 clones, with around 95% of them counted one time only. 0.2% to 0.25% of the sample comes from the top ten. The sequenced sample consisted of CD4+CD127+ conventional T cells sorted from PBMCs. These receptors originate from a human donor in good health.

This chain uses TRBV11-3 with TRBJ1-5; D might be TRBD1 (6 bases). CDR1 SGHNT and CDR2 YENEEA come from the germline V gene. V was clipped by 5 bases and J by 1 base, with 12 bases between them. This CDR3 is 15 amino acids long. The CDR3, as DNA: TGTGCCAGCAGCCTCTGGACAGCGAGCAATCAGCCCCAGCATTTT. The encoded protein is CASSLWTASNQPQHF. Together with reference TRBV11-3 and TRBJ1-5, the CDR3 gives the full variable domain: EAGVVQSPRYKIIEKKQPVAFWCNPISGHNTLYWYLQNLGQGPELLIRYENEEAVDDSQLPKDRFSAERLKGVDSTLKIQPAELGDSAVYLCASSLWTASNQPQHFGDGTRLSIL.

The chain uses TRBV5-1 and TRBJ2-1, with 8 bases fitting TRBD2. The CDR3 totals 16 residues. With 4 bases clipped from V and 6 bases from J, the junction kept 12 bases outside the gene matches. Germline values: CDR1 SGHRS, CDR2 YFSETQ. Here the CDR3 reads CASSPRTSGSGNEQFF. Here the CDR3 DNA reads TGCGCCAGCAGCCCCCGGACCAGCGGGAGTGGCAATGAGCAGTTCTTC.

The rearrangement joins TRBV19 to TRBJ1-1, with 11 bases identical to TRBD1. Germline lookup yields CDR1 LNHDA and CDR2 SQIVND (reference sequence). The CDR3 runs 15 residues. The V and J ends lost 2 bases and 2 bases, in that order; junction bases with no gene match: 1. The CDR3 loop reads CASSIRTGGNTEAFF. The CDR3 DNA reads TGTGCCAGTAGTATAAGGACAGGGGGCAACACTGAAGCTTTCTTT.

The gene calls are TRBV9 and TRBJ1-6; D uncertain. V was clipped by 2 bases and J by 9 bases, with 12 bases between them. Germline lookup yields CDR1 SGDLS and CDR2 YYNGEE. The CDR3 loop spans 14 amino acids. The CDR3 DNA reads TGTGCCAGCAGCGTGGAGTTACATGGTTCACCCCTCCACTTT. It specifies CASSVELHGSPLHF.

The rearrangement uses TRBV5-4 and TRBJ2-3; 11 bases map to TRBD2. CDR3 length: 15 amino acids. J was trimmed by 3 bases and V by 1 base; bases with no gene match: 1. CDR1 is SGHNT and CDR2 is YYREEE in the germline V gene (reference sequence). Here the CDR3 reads CASSLTSGSTDTQYF. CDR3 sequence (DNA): TGTGCCAGCAGCTTGACTAGCGGGAGTACAGATACGCAGTATTTT.

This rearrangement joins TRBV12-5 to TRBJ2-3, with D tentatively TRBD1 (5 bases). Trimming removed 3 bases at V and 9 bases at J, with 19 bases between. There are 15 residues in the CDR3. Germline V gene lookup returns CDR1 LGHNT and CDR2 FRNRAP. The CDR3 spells CASGFGRIGDGTQYF. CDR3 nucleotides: TGTGCTAGTGGTTTCGGCAGGATAGGGGATGGCACGCAGTATTTT.

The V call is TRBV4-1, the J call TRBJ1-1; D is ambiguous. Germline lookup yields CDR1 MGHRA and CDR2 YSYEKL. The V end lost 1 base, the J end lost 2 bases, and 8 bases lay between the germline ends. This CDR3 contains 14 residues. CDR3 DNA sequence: TGCGCCAGCAGCCAAGCCCATGTTAACACTGAAGCTTTCTTT. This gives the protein CASSQAHVNTEAFF.

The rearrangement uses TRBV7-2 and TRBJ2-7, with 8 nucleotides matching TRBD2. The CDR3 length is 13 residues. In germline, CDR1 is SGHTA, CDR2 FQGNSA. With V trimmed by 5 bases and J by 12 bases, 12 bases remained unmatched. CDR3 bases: TGTGCCAGCAGCCCCGGGGTCCGGGAGGGCCTGTACTTC. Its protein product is CASSPGVREGLYF.

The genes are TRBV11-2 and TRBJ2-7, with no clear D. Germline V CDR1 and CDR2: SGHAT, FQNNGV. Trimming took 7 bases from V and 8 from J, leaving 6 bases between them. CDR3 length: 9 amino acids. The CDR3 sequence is CASTEKQYF. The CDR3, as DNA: TGTGCCAGCACAGAAAAGCAGTACTTC.

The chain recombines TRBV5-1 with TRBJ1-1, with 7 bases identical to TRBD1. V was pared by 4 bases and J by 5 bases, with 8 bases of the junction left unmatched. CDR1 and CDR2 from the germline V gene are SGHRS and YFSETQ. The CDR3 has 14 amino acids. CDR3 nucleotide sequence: TGCGCCAGCAGCCCGAGGCACAGGGGAACTGAAGCTTTCTTT. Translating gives CASSPRHRGTEAFF.

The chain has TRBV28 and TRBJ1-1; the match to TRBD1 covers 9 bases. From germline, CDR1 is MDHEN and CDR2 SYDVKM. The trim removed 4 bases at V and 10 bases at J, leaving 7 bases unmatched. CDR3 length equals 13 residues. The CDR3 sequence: CASSSSGTGIAFF. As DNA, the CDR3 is TGTGCCAGCAGTTCCTCCGGGACAGGGATAGCTTTCTTT.

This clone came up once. The CDR3 reads CASSINRQINTEAFF. For the CDR3, the DNA is TGTGCCAGTAGTATAAATCGACAAATAAACACTGAAGCTTTCTTT. The V gene is TRBV19, the J gene TRBJ1-1, with D hard to call. The CDR3 runs to 15 residues. Germline V gives CDR1 LNHDA, CDR2 SQIVND (reference sequence). Trimming pared 2 bases from V and 2 bases from J, leaving 12 bases between.

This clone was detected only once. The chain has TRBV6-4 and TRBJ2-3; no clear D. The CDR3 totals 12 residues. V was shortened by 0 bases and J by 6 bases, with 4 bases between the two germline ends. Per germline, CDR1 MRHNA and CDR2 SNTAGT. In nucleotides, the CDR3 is TGTGCCAGCAGTGACTCGACGGATACGCAGTATTTT. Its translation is CASSDSTDTQYF.

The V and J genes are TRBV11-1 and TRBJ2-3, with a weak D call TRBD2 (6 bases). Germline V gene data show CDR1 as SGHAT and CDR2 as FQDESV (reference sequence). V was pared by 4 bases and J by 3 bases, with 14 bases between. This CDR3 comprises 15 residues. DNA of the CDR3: TGTGCCAGCAGCTCGGGGAGGAGAGGGACAGATACGCAGTATTTT. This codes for CASSSGRRGTDTQYF.

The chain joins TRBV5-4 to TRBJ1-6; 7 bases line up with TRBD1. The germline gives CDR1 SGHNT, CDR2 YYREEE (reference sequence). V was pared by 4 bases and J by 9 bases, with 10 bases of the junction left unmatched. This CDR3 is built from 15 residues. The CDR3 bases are TGTGCCAGCAGCCCAATTGGGACAGTGGGTTCACCCCTCCACTTT. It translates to CASSPIGTVGSPLHF.

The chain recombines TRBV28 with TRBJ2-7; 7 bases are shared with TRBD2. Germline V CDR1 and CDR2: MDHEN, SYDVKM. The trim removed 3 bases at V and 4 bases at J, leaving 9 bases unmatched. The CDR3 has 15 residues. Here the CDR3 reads CASSFLGGERYEQYF. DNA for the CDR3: TGTGCCAGCAGTTTTTTGGGGGGGGAAAGGTACGAGCAGTACTTC.

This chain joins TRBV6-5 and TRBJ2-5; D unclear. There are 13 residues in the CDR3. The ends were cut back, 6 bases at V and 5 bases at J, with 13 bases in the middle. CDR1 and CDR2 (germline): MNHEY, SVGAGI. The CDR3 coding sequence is TGTGCCAGCAGCCCCCGGCGGCTGGAGACCCAGTACTTC. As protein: CASSPRRLETQYF.

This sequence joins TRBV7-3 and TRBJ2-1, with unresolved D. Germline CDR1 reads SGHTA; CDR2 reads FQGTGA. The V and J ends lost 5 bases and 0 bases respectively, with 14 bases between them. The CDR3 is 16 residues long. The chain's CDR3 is CASSPNSRSSYNEQFF. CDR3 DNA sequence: TGTGCCAGCAGCCCTAATAGCCGGAGCTCCTACAATGAGCAGTTCTTC.